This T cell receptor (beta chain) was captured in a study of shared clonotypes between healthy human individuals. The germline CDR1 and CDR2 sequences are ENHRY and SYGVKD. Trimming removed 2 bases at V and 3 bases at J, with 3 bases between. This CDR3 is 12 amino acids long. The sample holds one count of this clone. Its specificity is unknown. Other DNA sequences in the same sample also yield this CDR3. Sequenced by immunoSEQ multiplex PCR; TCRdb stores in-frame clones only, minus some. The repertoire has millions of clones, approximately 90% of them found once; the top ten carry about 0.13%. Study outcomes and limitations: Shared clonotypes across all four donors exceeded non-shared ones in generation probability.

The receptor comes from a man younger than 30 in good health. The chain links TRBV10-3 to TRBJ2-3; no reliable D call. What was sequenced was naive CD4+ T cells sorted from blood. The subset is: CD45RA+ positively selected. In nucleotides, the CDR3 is TGTGCCATCAGTGAGGCAACAGATACGCAGTATTTT. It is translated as CAISEATDTQYF.